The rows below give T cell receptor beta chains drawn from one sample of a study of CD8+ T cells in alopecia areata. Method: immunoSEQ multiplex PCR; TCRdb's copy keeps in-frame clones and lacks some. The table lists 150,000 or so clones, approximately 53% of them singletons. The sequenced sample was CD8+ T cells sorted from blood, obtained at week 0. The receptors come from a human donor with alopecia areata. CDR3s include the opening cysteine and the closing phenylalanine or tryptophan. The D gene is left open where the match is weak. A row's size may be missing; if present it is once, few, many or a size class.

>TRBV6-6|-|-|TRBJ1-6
TGTGCCAGCAGATCGGATTCACCCCTCCACTTT
CASRSDSPLHF
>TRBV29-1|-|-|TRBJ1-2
TGCAGCGTTGAAAGTGGGGTCTATGGCTACACCTTC
CSVESGVYGYTF
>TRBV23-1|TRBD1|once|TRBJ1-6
TGCGCCAGCAGCCAACTCGCAGGGGGCGATTTATATAATTCACCCCTCCACTTT
CASSQLAGGDLYNSPLHF
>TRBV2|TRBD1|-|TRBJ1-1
TGTGCCAGCAGTGATTTAGGGGGCATCAACACTGAAGCTTTCTTT
CASSDLGGINTEAFF
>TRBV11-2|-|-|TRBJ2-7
TGTGCCAGCAGCTTAGGAGGGGGCGAGCAGTACTTC
CASSLGGGEQYF
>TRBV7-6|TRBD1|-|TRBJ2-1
TGTGCCAGCAGCCACGCGCGATACCGGGACAGCCTTTACAATGAGCAGTTCTTC
CASSHARYRDSLYNEQFF
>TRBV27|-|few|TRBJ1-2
TGTGCCAGCAGTTTCGGAGGGTCTAACTATGGCTACACCTTC
CASSFGGSNYGYTF
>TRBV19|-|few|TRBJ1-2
TGTGCCAGTAGTTCCTCAGGGTTATGGGATGGCTACACCTTC
CASSSSGLWDGYTF
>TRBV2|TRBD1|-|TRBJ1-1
TGTGCCAGCAGTGAAGGGGGACAGATTGAAGCTTTCTTT
CASSEGGQIEAFF
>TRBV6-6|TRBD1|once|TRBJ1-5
TGTGCCAGCAGTTACCTTGGGACAGGGTCCCCAGCCCAGCATTTT
CASSYLGTGSPAQHF
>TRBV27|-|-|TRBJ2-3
TGTGCCAGCAGTTTTTACCCTACAGATACGCAGTATTTT
CASSFYPTDTQYF
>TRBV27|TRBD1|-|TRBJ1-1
TGTGCCAGCAGTCCCAACAGGGGTTATGAAGCTTTCTTT
CASSPNRGYEAFF
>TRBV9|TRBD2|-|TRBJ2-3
TGTGCCAGCAGCGTTCCACGGGGGGGCGGCACAGATACGCAGTATTTT
CASSVPRGGGTDTQYF
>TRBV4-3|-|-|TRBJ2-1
TGCGCCAGCAGCCAAGGAAGAGAATACAATGAGCAGTTCTTC
CASSQGREYNEQFF